What follows describes a single T cell receptor beta chain. What it binds is unknown. These data belong to a study of long-term antiretroviral therapy in people with HIV. Study-wide points: The study found that diversity rose after ART but stayed below transplant donor controls.

A v3.0 immunoSEQ assay was performed at survey level. Some clones are missing from TCRdb's copy, which holds only in-frame ones; the method was immunoSEQ multiplex PCR. The profile shows about 48,000 clones, approximately 79% of them singletons. The CDR3 totals 15 residues. Germline trimming cut 4 bases from V and 2 bases from J; bases unmatched to any gene: 4. In germline, CDR1 is SEHNR, CDR2 FQNEAQ (reference sequence). The study used samples holding 1-10 million cryopreserved PBMC before DNA extraction. J is TRBJ2-1 and V is TRBV7-9; 8 nucleotides line up with TRBD1. The source material was unsorted PBMCs, sampled 0.8 years after starting antiretroviral therapy. The receptor comes from a woman aged 18-35 years with HIV. CDR3 nucleotides: TGTGCCAGCAGCTACCGGGACAGGCCCTACAATGAGCAGTTCTTC. Its protein is CASSYRDRPYNEQFF.